This is a list of T cell receptor beta chains from one sample in a study of beta chain features in type 1 diabetes. Assay used: immunoSEQ multiplex PCR; TCRdb lists only in-frame clones, some missing. In the table there are over 600,000 clones, around 12% of which are singletons. Sequenced: naive CD4+ T cells from blood. All receptors come from a man aged 25 to 40 with type 1 diabetes. Both conserved end residues are part of each CDR3. A D gene is named only where the DNA matches it firmly. Only some rows state a clone size, as once, few, many or a class for expanded clones.

TRBV14	-	TRBJ1-6	few	CASSQVGGNSNSPLHF	TGTGCCAGCAGCCAAGTGGGGGGAAACTCGAATTCACCCCTCCACTTT
TRBV7-3	TRBD2	TRBJ2-7	few	CASSPGGQESEQYF	TGTGCCAGCAGCCCGGGGGGGCAGGAGAGCGAGCAGTACTTC
TRBV6-6	-	TRBJ2-3	-	CASSQRGVHTQYF	TGTGCCAGCAGCCAAAGGGGGGTCCATACGCAGTATTTT
TRBV30	-	TRBJ1-5	-	CAWSVRGIGNQPQHF	TGTGCCTGGAGTGTACGGGGGATTGGCAATCAGCCCCAGCATTTT
TRBV2	TRBD1	TRBJ2-1	few	CASSEAQGAIQFF	TGTGCCAGCAGTGAAGCTCAGGGGGCGATCCAGTTCTTC
TRBV5-6	-	TRBJ1-6	few	CASSQYNSPLHF	TGTGCCAGCAGCCAGTATAATTCACCCCTCCACTTT
TRBV6-5	-	TRBJ1-6	few	CASSYSFGQGLSPLHF	TGTGCCAGCAGTTACTCGTTCGGGCAGGGTCTTTCACCCCTCCACTTT
TRBV5-1	-	TRBJ2-7	few	CASSLVDRGPYEQYF	TGCGCCAGCAGCTTGGTGGATAGGGGCCCCTACGAGCAGTACTTC
TRBV7-2	-	TRBJ1-5	-	CASSLERDQPQHF	TGTGCCAGCAGCTTAGAGCGGGATCAGCCCCAGCATTTT
TRBV29-1	TRBD1	TRBJ1-2	few	CSVLTGYYGYTF	TGCAGCGTTTTGACAGGGTATTATGGCTACACCTTC
TRBV7-8	TRBD1	TRBJ1-1	-	CASRFGTGRGTEAFF	TGTGCCAGCAGATTCGGGACAGGGAGGGGAACTGAAGCTTTCTTT
TRBV6-5	TRBD2	TRBJ2-3	-	CASSKLAGNGDTQYF	TGTGCCAGCAGCAAACTAGCGGGGAATGGGGATACGCAGTATTTT
TRBV2	TRBD1	TRBJ1-1	few	CASSADRATLNTEAFF	TGTGCCAGCAGTGCGGACAGGGCGACTTTGAACACTGAAGCTTTCTTT
TRBV6-5	TRBD1	TRBJ1-2	few	CASRDRVHYGYTF	TGTGCCAGCCGGGACAGGGTACACTATGGCTACACCTTC
TRBV9	-	TRBJ1-6	-	CASSVVDGRDSPLHF	TGTGCCAGCAGCGTAGTGGACGGGCGGGATTCACCCCTCCACTTT
TRBV7-9	TRBD2	TRBJ2-1	-	CASSSVSSGAYNEQFF	TGTGCCAGCAGCTCCGTGTCAAGCGGGGCATACAATGAGCAGTTCTTC
TRBV5-1	-	TRBJ2-3	-	CASLKLGLVTDTQYF	TGCGCCAGCCTAAAGTTGGGACTCGTCACAGATACGCAGTATTTT
TRBV7-2	-	TRBJ2-2	once	CASKPPSTGELFF	TGTGCCAGCAAGCCCCCTAGCACCGGGGAGCTGTTTTTT
TRBV7-8	-	TRBJ1-1	few	CASSLQEDRSEAFF	TGTGCCAGCAGCTTACAAGAAGACAGATCCGAAGCTTTCTTT
TRBV19	TRBD1	TRBJ1-5	few	CASGQVPNQPQHF	TGTGCCAGCGGACAGGTACCCAATCAGCCCCAGCATTTT
TRBV9	TRBD2	TRBJ2-3	few	CASSVAPLAGGVNTQYF	TGTGCCAGCAGCGTCGCCCCACTAGCGGGGGGCGTCAATACGCAGTATTTT
TRBV12-2	-	TRBJ1-6	-	CASRSVSGSSYNSPLHF	TGTGCAAGTCGCTCCGTTTCGGGGAGCTCCTATAATTCACCCCTCCACTTT
TRBV9	TRBD2	TRBJ2-1	few	CASSVLAGPNNEQFF	TGTGCCAGCAGCGTCCTAGCGGGGCCGAACAATGAGCAGTTCTTC
TRBV7-2	-	TRBJ1-1	-	CASTATVNTEAFF	TGTGCCAGCACCGCAACAGTGAACACTGAAGCTTTCTTT
TRBV19	TRBD2	TRBJ2-1	few	CASSPIAGPYNEQFF	TGTGCCAGTAGTCCGATAGCGGGGCCCTACAATGAGCAGTTCTTC
TRBV18	TRBD2	TRBJ2-5	-	CASSPAGGYQETQYF	TGTGCCAGCTCACCGGCGGGGGGGTATCAAGAGACCCAGTACTTC
TRBV7-2	-	TRBJ2-3	-	CASSFPEGGTQYF	TGTGCCAGCAGCTTCCCCGAGGGGGGTACGCAGTATTTT
TRBV28	TRBD1	TRBJ1-6	-	CASSLSPTGSYSPLHF	TGTGCCAGCAGTTTATCCCCGACAGGGAGTTATTCACCCCTCCACTTT
TRBV6-5	-	TRBJ2-1	few	CASSQFNEQFF	TGTGCCAGCAGTCAATTCAATGAGCAGTTCTTC
TRBV2	TRBD1	TRBJ1-5	-	CASSQQGANQPQHF	TGTGCCAGCAGCCAACAGGGGGCCAATCAGCCCCAGCATTTT
TRBV30	-	TRBJ2-1	-	CAGMSPLSYNEQFF	TGTGCCGGTATGAGTCCCCTATCCTACAATGAGCAGTTCTTC
TRBV7-2	-	TRBJ2-5	-	CASTPRQGGETQYF	TGTGCCAGCACCCCCCGGCAAGGTGGGGAGACCCAGTACTTC
TRBV7-2	-	TRBJ1-2	few	CASSLAPGEVIYGYTF	TGTGCCAGCAGCTTAGCGCCGGGGGAGGTCATCTATGGCTACACCTTC
TRBV29-1	-	TRBJ2-7	few	CSVGNREGYEQYF	TGCAGCGTTGGAAACAGGGAGGGGTACGAGCAGTACTTC
TRBV5-1	TRBD1	TRBJ2-2	few	CASSLDRLPGELFF	TGCGCCAGCAGCCTGGACAGGCTCCCCGGGGAGCTGTTTTTT
TRBV6-1	-	TRBJ1-2	-	CASSEQRQANYGYTF	TGTGCCAGCAGTGAACAGCGACAGGCTAACTATGGCTACACCTTC